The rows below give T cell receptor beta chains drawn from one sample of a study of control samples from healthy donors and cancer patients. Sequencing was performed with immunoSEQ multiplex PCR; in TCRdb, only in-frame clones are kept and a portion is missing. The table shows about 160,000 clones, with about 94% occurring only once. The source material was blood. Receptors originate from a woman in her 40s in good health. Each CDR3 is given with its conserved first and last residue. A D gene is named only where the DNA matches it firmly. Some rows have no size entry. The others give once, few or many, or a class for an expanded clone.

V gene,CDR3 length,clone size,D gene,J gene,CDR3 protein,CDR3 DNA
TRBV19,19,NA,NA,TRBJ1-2,CASSIVLNPGHKPNYGYTF,TGTGCCAGTAGTATAGTTCTGAATCCAGGGCATAAACCTAACTATGGCTACACCTTC
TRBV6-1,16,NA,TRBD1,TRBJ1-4,CASSEVPQGANEKLFF,TGTGCCAGCAGTGAGGTACCACAGGGGGCTAATGAAAAACTGTTTTTT
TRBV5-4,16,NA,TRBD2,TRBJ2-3,CASSSRTSGSTDTQYF,TGTGCCAGCAGCTCCCGGACTAGCGGGAGCACAGATACGCAGTATTTT
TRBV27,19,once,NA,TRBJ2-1,CASSFPDSAAGPSYNEQFF,TGTGCCAGCAGTTTCCCGGACAGTGCAGCGGGCCCTTCCTACAATGAGCAGTTCTTC
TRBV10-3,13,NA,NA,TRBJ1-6,CAIKTVLNSPLHF,TGTGCCATCAAAACAGTCCTTAATTCACCCCTCCACTTT
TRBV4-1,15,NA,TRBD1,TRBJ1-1,CASSQREGAYTEAFF,TGCGCCAGCAGCCAAAGGGAGGGGGCTTACACTGAAGCTTTCTTT
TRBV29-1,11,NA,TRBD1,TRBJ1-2,CSALGGEGYTF,TGCAGCGCTCTAGGGGGCGAGGGCTACACCTTC
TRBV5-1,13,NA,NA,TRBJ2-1,CASSLDIDNEQFF,TGCGCCAGCAGCTTGGACATAGACAATGAGCAGTTCTTC
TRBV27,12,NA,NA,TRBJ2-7,CASSRGPYEQYF,TGTGCCAGCAGCCGTGGGCCCTACGAGCAGTACTTC
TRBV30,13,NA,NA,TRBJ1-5,CAFNGGGSQPQHF,TGTGCCTTCAATGGGGGGGGCAGTCAGCCCCAGCATTTT
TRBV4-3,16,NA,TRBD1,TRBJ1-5,CASSQSAGTGGQPQHF,TGCGCCAGCAGCCAAAGTGCCGGGACAGGGGGCCAGCCCCAGCATTTT
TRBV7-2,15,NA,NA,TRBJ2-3,CASSLGLVGTDTQYF,TGTGCCAGCAGCTTAGGCCTAGTGGGCACAGATACGCAGTATTTT
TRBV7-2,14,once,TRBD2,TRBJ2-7,CASSPNSGGYEQYF,TGTGCCAGCAGCCCCAATAGCGGGGGATACGAGCAGTACTTC
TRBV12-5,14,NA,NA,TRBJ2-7,CASGLGSRGSEQYF,TGTGCTAGTGGTTTGGGATCCAGGGGCAGCGAGCAGTACTTC
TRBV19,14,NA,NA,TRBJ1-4,CASSPRTLDEKLFF,TGTGCCAGTAGCCCTCGGACGCTGGATGAAAAACTGTTTTTT
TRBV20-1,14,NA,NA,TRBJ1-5,CSASGHGGNQPQHF,TGCAGTGCTAGTGGCCATGGGGGCAATCAGCCCCAGCATTTT
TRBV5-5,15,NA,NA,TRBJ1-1,CASSQSGSVRTEAFF,TGTGCCAGCAGCCAGTCAGGGTCTGTAAGGACTGAAGCTTTCTTT
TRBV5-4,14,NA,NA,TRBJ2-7,CASSLPKAGNEQYF,TGTGCCAGCAGCTTACCTAAGGCTGGCAACGAGCAGTACTTC